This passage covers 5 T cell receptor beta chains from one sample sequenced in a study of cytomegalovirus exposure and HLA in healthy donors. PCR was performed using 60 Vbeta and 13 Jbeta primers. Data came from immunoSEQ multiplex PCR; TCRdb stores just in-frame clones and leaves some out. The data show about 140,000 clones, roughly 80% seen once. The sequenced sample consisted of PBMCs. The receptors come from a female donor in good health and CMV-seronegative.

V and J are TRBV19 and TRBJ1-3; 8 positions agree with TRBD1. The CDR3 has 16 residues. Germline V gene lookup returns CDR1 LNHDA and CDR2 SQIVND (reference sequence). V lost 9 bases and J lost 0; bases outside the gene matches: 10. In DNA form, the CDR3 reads TGTGCCAGCAACCCGGGACAGGTGTCCTCTGGAAACACCATATATTTT. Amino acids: CASNPGQVSSGNTIYF.

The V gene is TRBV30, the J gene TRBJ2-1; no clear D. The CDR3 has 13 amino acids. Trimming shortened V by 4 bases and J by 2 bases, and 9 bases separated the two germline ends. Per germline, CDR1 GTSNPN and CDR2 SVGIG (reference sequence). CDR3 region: CAWTITAYNEQFF. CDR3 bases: TGTGCCTGGACTATTACGGCCTACAATGAGCAGTTCTTC.

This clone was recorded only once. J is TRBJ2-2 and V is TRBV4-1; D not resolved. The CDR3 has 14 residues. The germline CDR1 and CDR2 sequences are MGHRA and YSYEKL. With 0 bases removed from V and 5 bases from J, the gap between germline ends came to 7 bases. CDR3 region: CASSQDIETGELFF. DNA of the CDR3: TGCGCCAGCAGCCAAGACATCGAGACCGGGGAGCTGTTTTTT.

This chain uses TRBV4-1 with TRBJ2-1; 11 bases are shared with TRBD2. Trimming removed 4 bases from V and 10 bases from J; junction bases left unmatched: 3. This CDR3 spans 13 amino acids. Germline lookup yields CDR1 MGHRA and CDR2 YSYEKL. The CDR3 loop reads CASSLLAGEEQFF. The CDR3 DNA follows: TGCGCCAGCAGCCTACTAGCGGGAGAGGAGCAGTTCTTC.

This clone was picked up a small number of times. CDR3 residues: CASSYLGGLTEAFF. The CDR3 bases are TGTGCCAGCAGTTATCTTGGGGGACTCACTGAAGCTTTCTTT. The V and J genes are TRBV6-5 and TRBJ1-1; tentative D call: TRBD1 (5 bases). CDR1 and CDR2 from the germline V gene are MNHEY and SVGAGI. This CDR3 has 14 amino acids. V lost 3 bases, J lost 4 bases, and 12 bases lay in between.